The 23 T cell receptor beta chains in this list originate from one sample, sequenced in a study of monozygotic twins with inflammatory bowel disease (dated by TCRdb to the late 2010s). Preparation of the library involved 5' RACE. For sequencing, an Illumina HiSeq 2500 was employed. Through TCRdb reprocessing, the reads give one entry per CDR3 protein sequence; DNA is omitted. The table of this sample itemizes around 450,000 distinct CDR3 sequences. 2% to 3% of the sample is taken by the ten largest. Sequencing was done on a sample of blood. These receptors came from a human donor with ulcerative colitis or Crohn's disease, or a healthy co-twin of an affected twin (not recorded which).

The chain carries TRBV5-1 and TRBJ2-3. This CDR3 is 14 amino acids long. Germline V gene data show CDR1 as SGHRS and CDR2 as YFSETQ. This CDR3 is CASSSWLERSTQYF.

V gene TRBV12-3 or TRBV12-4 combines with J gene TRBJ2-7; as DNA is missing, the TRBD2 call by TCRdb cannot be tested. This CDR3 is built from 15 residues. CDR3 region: CASSLLAGRLYEQYF.

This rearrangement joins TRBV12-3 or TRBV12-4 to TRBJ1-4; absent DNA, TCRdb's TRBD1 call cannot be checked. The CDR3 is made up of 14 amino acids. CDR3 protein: CASSFDRESKKLFF.

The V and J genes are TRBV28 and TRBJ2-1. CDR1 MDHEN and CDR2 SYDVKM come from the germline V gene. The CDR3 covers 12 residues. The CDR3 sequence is CASSLGSIGQFF.

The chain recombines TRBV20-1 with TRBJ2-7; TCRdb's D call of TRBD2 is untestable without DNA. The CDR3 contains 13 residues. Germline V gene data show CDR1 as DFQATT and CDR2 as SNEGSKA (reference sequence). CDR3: CSAKYSGPYEQYF.

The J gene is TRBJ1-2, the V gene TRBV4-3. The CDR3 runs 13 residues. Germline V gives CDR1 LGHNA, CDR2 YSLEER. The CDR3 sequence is CASSQEGLDGYTF.

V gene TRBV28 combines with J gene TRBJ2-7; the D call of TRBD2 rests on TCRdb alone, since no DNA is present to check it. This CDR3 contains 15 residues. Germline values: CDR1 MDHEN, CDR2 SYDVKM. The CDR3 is CASRTSGSSSYEQYF.

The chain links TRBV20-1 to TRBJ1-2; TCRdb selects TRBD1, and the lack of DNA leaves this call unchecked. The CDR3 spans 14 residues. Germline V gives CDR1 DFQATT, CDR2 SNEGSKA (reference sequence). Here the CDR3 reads CSARRDSSIYGYTF.

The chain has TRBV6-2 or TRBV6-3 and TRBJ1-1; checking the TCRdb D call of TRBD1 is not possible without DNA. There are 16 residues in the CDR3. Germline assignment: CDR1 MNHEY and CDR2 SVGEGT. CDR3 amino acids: CASSYLGGLSNAEAFF.

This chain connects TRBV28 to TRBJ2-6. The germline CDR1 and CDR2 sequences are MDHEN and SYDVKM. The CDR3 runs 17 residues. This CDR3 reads CASSPVFPSSGANVLTF.

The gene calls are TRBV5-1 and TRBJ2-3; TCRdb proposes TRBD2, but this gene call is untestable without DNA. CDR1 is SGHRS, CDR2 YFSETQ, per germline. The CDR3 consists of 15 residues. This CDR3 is CASSLGRGPTDTQYF.

The CDR3 here is CSVVLGVGNQPQHF. The V gene is TRBV29-1, the J gene TRBJ1-5; without DNA, the TCRdb call of TRBD1 cannot be checked. This CDR3 comprises 14 residues. Germline CDR1 and CDR2: SQVTM and ANQGSEA. Filled out from reference TRBV29-1 and TRBJ1-5, the complete variable domain reads SAVISQKPSRDICQRGTSLTIQCQVDSQVTMMFWYRQQPGQSLTLIATANQGSEATYESGFVIDKFPISRPNLTFSTLTVSNMSPEDSSIYLCSVVLGVGNQPQHFGDGTRLSIL.

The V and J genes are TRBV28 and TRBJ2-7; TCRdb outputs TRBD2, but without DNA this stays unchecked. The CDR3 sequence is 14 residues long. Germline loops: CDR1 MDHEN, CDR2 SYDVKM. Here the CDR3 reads CASSLTGGPDEQYF.

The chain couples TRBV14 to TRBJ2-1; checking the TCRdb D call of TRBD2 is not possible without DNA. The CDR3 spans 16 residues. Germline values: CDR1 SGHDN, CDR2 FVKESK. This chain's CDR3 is CASSPLAGTDYNEQFF. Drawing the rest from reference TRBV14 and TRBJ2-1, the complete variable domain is EAGVTQFPSHSVIEKGQTVTLRCDPISGHDNLYWYRRVMGKEIKFLLHFVKESKQDESGMPNNRFLAERTGGTYSTLKVQPAELEDSGVYFCASSPLAGTDYNEQFFGPGTRLTVL.

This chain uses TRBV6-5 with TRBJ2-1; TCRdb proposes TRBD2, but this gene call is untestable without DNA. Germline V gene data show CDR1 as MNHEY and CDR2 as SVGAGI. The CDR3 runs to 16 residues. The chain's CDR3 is CASSLGLAGDYNEQFF.

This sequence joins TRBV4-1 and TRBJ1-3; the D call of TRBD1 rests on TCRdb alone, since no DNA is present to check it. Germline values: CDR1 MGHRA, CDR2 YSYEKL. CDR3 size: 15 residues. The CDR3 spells CASSQDDRYGNTIYF.

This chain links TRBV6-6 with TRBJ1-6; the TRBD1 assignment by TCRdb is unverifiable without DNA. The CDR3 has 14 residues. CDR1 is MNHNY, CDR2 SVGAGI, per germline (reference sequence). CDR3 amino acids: CASNRDRNNSPLHF.

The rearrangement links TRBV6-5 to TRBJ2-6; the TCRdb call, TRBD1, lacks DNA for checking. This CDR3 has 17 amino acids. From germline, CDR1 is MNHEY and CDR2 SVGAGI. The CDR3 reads CASSYGGTNSGANVLTF.

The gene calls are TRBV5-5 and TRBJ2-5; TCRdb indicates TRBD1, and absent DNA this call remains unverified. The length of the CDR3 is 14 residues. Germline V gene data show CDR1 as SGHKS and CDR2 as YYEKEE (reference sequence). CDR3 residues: CASSPWDLQETQYF.

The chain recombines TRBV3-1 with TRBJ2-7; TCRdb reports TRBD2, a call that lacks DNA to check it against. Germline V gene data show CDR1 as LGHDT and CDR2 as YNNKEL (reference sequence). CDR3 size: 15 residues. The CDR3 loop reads CASSQLGLLPYEQYF.

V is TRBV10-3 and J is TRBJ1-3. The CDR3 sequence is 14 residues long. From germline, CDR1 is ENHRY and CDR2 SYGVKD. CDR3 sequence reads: CAIRGSQTGNTIYF.

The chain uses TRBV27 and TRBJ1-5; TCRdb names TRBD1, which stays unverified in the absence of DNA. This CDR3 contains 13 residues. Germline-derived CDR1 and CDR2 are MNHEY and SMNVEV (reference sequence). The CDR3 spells CASSSGDNQPQHF.

CDR3 sequence reads: CASSQPGPEAFF. This chain uses TRBV3-1 with TRBJ1-1; lacking DNA, the TRBD1 call made by TCRdb goes unchecked. This CDR3 region has 12 residues. Germline CDR1 LGHDT, CDR2 YNNKEL (reference sequence).